These T cell receptor beta chains were read from a single sample in a study of shared clonotypes between healthy human individuals. TCRdb's table, derived via immunoSEQ multiplex PCR, lists solely in-frame clones and lacks some. The sample lists 950,000 to 1,300,000 clones; about 76% were seen once. Sequencing used memory CD4+ T cells sorted from blood. Receptor source: a man aged 18 to 35 in good health. Each CDR3 is given without its conserved first and last residue. Each record gives: CDR3 length, D gene, V gene, clone size, J gene, CDR3 protein. The D gene is left open where the match is weak. Rows give clone size only sometimes, using once, few, many, or a class for an expanded clone.

11	NA	TRBV5-6	NA	TRBJ2-3	ASSLRREDTQY
10	NA	TRBV19	NA	TRBJ1-4	ASSQTSEKLF
12	NA	TRBV30	NA	TRBJ1-5	AWNRMNSNQPQH
12	NA	TRBV5-6	NA	TRBJ1-1	ASSQDPRDTEAF
9	NA	TRBV6-5	NA	TRBJ1-2	ASRRDYGYT
11	TRBD1	TRBV27	NA	TRBJ1-2	ASSFRGRGGYT
9	NA	TRBV29-1	NA	TRBJ1-1	SAGRFAEAF
11	NA	TRBV18	NA	TRBJ1-5	ASSPDSNQPQH
12	NA	TRBV9	NA	TRBJ1-2	ASSVSSANYGYT
15	TRBD2	TRBV18	NA	TRBJ2-4	ASSLGLAGGAQNIQY
13	TRBD1	TRBV18	once	TRBJ1-3	ASSPAGGPGNTIY
12	TRBD1	TRBV7-2	once	TRBJ2-7	ASSYRQGTYEQY
12	NA	TRBV11-2	NA	TRBJ2-6	ASSSGSGANVLT
13	NA	TRBV7-2	NA	TRBJ2-7	ASSLQGFPSYEQY
13	NA	TRBV7-9	few	TRBJ2-3	ASSLGGGFTDTQY
12	NA	TRBV7-3	NA	TRBJ2-3	ASSLTGGTDTQY
12	NA	TRBV6-6	NA	TRBJ2-7	ASTYERGPYEQY
10	NA	TRBV2	NA	TRBJ2-3	ASSKTADTQY
13	TRBD1	TRBV4-3	NA	TRBJ2-7	ASSQTWDRTYEQY
13	NA	TRBV7-9	NA	TRBJ2-5	ASSLSNLWQETQY
12	NA	TRBV5-1	NA	TRBJ1-6	ASSRPGADSPLH
10	NA	TRBV14	NA	TRBJ1-6	ASRENNSPLH
14	TRBD1	TRBV4-1	NA	TRBJ1-5	ASSLKGLQGVKPQH
13	NA	TRBV7-2	NA	TRBJ1-5	ASSEGLSSNQPQH
16	TRBD2	TRBV6-4	NA	TRBJ2-7	ARPAGTRAHRSSYEQY
12	NA	TRBV5-4	NA	TRBJ1-1	ASSKSQGNTEAF
13	NA	TRBV6-4	NA	TRBJ2-1	ASSDGLAHYNEQF
14	TRBD2	TRBV9	NA	TRBJ2-1	ASSPISGGGYNEQF
10	NA	TRBV10-3	NA	TRBJ2-1	AISESLDEQF
12	NA	TRBV10-3	NA	TRBJ2-5	AISLTIGKETQY
9	NA	TRBV21-1	NA	TRBJ2-7	ASSNVGEQY
13	NA	TRBV18	NA	TRBJ1-2	ASSPNYGGAYGYT
13	TRBD1	TRBV6-5	NA	TRBJ1-2	ASRSGTGGYYGYT
12	NA	TRBV11-2	NA	TRBJ2-7	ASSLLLVSYEQY
14	NA	TRBV7-2	NA	TRBJ1-2	ASSRMPGVNGYGYT